The entry that follows covers one TCR beta chain sequence. The data belong to a study of technical replicates of blood from several donors. Clones were read by immunoSEQ multiplex PCR, and TCRdb kept only the in-frame ones, dropping some. The sample has 70,000 to 85,000 clones, less than 97% seen once. The TCR was taken from a human donor in good health. The specimen was T cells isolated from PBMCs.

CDR3 nucleotide sequence: TGTGCCAGCAGCGTACAGGACAGCCACTATGGCTACACCTTC. It encodes CASSVQDSHYGYTF. The chain carries TRBV11-1 and TRBJ1-2, with a tentative D call TRBD1 (6 bases). CDR1 is SGHAT and CDR2 is FQDESV in the germline V gene (reference sequence). This CDR3 has 14 amino acids. Trimming cost V 5 bases and J 3 bases, with 13 bases left between them.